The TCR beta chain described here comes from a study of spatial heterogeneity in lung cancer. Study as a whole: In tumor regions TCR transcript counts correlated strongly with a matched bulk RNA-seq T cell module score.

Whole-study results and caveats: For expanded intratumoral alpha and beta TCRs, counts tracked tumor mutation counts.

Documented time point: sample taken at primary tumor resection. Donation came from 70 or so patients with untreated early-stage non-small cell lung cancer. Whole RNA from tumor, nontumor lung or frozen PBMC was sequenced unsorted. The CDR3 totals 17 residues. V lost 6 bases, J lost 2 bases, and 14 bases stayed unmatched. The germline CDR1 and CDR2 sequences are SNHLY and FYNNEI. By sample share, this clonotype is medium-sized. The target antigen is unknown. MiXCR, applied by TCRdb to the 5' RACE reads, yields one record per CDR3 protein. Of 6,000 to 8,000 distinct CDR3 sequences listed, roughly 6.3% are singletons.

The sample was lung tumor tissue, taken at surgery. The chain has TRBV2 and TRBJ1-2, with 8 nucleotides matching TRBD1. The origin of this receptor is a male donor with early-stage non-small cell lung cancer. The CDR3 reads CASSEHLTQGVNYGYTF. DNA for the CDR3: TGTGCCAGCAGCGAACACCTAACACAGGGGGTAAACTATGGCTACACCTTC. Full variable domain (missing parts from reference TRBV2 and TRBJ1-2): EPEVTQTPSHQVTQMGQEVILRCVPISNHLYFYWYRQILGQKVEFLVSFYNNEISEKSEIFDDQFSVERPDGSNFTLKIRSTKLEDSAMYFCASSEHLTQGVNYGYTFGSGTRLTVV.